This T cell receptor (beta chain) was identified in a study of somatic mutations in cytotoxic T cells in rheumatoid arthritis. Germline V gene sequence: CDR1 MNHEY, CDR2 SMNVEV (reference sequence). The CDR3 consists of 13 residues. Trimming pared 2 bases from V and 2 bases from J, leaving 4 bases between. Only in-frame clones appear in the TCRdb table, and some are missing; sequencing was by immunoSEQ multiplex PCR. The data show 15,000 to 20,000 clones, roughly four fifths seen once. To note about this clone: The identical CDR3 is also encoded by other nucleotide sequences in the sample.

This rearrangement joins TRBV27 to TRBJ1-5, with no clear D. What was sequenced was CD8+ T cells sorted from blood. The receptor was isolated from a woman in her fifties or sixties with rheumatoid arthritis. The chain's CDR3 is CASSLVGNQPQHF. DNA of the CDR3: TGTGCCAGCAGTTTAGTTGGCAATCAGCCCCAGCATTTT.